This TCR beta chain was retrieved from a study of long-term antiretroviral therapy in people with HIV. General study findings and limits: Sampling of blood ran from about 2004 to 2018, and older ART regimens were possibly in use. Clones that expanded before ART (that is, prior to treatment) dominated the repertoire at all time points.

Germline V lookup: CDR1 MNHEY, CDR2 SVGAGI. The CDR3 consists of 15 residues. The ends were cut back, 2 bases at V and 3 bases at J, with 11 bases in the middle. This clone came up once. Its antigen is not known. Survey level was the resolution at which the v3.0 immunoSEQ assay ran. Sequencing used immunoSEQ multiplex PCR; TCRdb keeps in-frame clones, though not all of them. The sample has under 35,000 clones, roughly 94% seen once. Every donor contributed at least one pre-ART and at least two post-ART PBMC samples. Participants who had HIV were, without exception, treated in the United States. This clonotype was sampled from a woman in her fifties or sixties with HIV. The chain couples TRBV6-5 to TRBJ1-5; no definite D call. This material consisted of unsorted PBMCs, taken around 5.3 years after starting antiretroviral therapy. The CDR3 DNA reads as TGTGCCAGCAGTTACCGAGGCACCTTCAATCAGCCCCAGCATTTT. As protein: CASSYRGTFNQPQHF.